Following are 20 T cell receptor beta chains from one sample sequenced in a study of shared T cell receptors in the human thymus. Repertoires were generated with immunoSEQ multiplex PCR, while TCRdb's copy carries only in-frame clones and drops some. The repertoire holds 500,000 to 550,000 clones, with around 82% as singletons. These data also featured in a second study, about human thymus T cells.

Specimen: thymocytes. The receptors were gathered from a boy younger than two with a congenital heart defect.

The chain couples TRBV7-9 to TRBJ2-3; 7 nucleotides match TRBD1. The CDR3 consists of 15 residues. Trimming took 5 bases from V and 3 from J; bases not matched to a gene: 8. Germline CDR1 SEHNR, CDR2 FQNEAQ (reference sequence). CDR3 sequence: CASSTHDRVTDTQYF. CDR3 in DNA: TGTGCCAGCAGCACTCACGACAGGGTAACAGATACGCAGTATTTT. Drawing the rest from reference TRBV7-9 and TRBJ2-3, the complete variable domain is DTGVSQNPRHKITKRGQNVTFRCDPISEHNRLYWYRQTLGQGPEFLTYFQNEAQLEKSRLLSDRFSAERPKGSFSTLEIQRTEQGDSAMYLCASSTHDRVTDTQYFGPGTRLTVL.

The CDR3 here is CAISDRDRVVHEQYF. In DNA form, the CDR3 reads TGTGCCATCAGTGACCGGGACAGGGTTGTCCACGAGCAGTACTTC. V usage is TRBV10-3 and J usage is TRBJ2-7, with TRBD1 matching over 9 bases. The V and J ends lost 3 bases and 5 bases, in that order; junction bases with no gene match: 8. The CDR3 is made up of 15 amino acids. Germline CDR1 is ENHRY and CDR2 is SYGVKD.

This clone was detected only once. V usage is TRBV5-1 and J usage is TRBJ2-7; D is possibly TRBD1 (5 bases). Trimming removed 4 bases from V and 2 bases from J, with 13 bases in between. Germline V CDR1 and CDR2: SGHRS, YFSETQ. CDR3 length equals 14 residues. The CDR3 sequence: CASSTRTSPYEQYF. In nucleotides, the CDR3 is TGCGCCAGCAGCACCCGGACATCTCCCTACGAGCAGTACTTC.

The chain carries TRBV4-1 and TRBJ2-7, with 11 bases identical to TRBD2. The CDR3 is 18 amino acids. Germline V gives CDR1 MGHRA, CDR2 YSYEKL. V dropped 4 bases and J dropped 3; count of bases not matched to a gene: 14. CDR3 loop: CASSPPDSGRASLYEQYF. The CDR3 nucleotides are TGCGCCAGCAGCCCCCCCGATAGCGGGAGGGCCAGCCTCTACGAGCAGTACTTC.

This chain links TRBV5-6 with TRBJ1-2; weak D call: TRBD1 (5 bases). Germline V gives CDR1 SGHDT, CDR2 YYEEEE. CDR3 length equals 11 residues. V was pared by 2 bases and J by 8 bases, with 7 bases between. The CDR3 protein is CASSFSGGYTF. The CDR3 DNA sequence: TGTGCCAGCAGCTTCTCAGGGGGCTACACCTTC.

The chain recombines TRBV4-1 with TRBJ1-2, with 8 nucleotides matching TRBD1. J lost 6 bases, V lost 3 bases, and 9 bases had no gene match. This CDR3 region has 15 residues. Germline V gene sequence: CDR1 MGHRA, CDR2 YSYEKL. The CDR3 region has the DNA TGCGCCAGCAGCCATCACCAGGGGGCGATGGATGGCTACACCTTC. Protein product: CASSHHQGAMDGYTF.

V gene TRBV21-1 combines with J gene TRBJ2-3; the D call of TRBD2 is as the table states it, not checked on the DNA. TRBV21-1 is a recognized pseudogene. CDR3 size: 18 residues. CDR3 sequence (DNA): TGTGCCAGCAGCAAAATTAGGGCGGGACTAGCGCCCACAGATACGCAGTATTTT. Translating it yields CASSKIRAGLAPTDTQYF.

J is TRBJ2-1 and V is TRBV21-1; the DNA was not compared with TRBD2, the D call given in the table. TRBV21-1 is a pseudogene segment. The CDR3 runs 19 residues. CDR3 sequence (DNA): TGTGCCAGCAGCAAAGGGCCTAGCGGGAGGGCCAGGTGTAACAATGAGCAGTTCTTC. Encoded protein: CASSKGPSGRARCNNEQFF.

The CDR3 DNA is TGTGCCAGCAGCCAAGATTGGGTTTGGGGGACAGGTCCCTACGAGCAGTACTTC. This translates into CASSQDWVWGTGPYEQYF. The J gene is TRBJ2-7, the V gene TRBV4-2; 8 bases line up with TRBD1. CDR1 is LGHNA and CDR2 is YNFKEQ in the germline V gene. The CDR3 is 18 amino acids. J gave up 2 bases and V 0 bases, and 12 bases lay outside the gene matches.

The rearrangement joins TRBV7-2 to TRBJ2-1, with TRBD2 as a possible D gene (5 bases). V lost 5 bases and J lost 4, with 9 bases in between. Germline assignment: CDR1 SGHTA and CDR2 FQGNSA. The CDR3 loop spans 13 amino acids. Written as DNA, the CDR3 is TGTGCCAGCAGCGTCCGACTATACAATGAGCAGTTCTTC. Translation gives CASSVRLYNEQFF.

The V gene is TRBV6-1, the J gene TRBJ2-5, with TRBD1 matching 8 bases. The CDR3 totals 16 residues. Trimming removed 1 base from V and 2 bases from J; junction bases left unmatched: 6. The germline V gene encodes CDR1 MNHNS and CDR2 SASEGT. The chain's CDR3 is CASSEGTGFAQETQYF. In DNA form, the CDR3 reads TGTGCCAGCAGTGAAGGGACAGGGTTCGCTCAAGAGACCCAGTACTTC.

This chain uses TRBV27 with TRBJ2-3; TRBD2 agrees at 11 bases. Germline V lookup: CDR1 MNHEY, CDR2 SMNVEV (reference sequence). The trim removed 7 bases at V and 5 bases at J, leaving 20 bases unmatched. CDR3 length: 19 residues. The DNA for the CDR3 is TGTGCCAGCACGGAACAGGACCGAATAGCGGGAGGGCCTAAAGATACGCAGTATTTT. Protein sequence: CASTEQDRIAGGPKDTQYF.

V usage is TRBV7-9 and J usage is TRBJ2-7; D not resolved. Trimming took 5 bases from V and 4 from J, leaving 12 bases between them. This CDR3 region has 13 residues. Germline CDR1 and CDR2: SEHNR and FQNEAQ (reference sequence). Written as DNA, the CDR3 is TGTGCCAGCAGCAAGAGCGACGGGTACGAGCAGTACTTC. Translating gives CASSKSDGYEQYF.

The gene calls are TRBV5-1 and TRBJ1-2; D is uncertain. The V gene's germline CDR1 is SGHRS and CDR2 YFSETQ. V dropped 4 bases and J dropped 7 bases, with 8 bases sitting between them. The CDR3 length is 11 residues. The CDR3 is CASSGDLGYTF. CDR3 DNA: TGCGCCAGCAGCGGAGACCTTGGCTACACCTTC.

This chain connects TRBV11-3 to TRBJ2-3, with 7 bases matching TRBD2. V was pared by 2 bases and J by 0 bases, with 2 bases of the junction left unmatched. This CDR3 has 15 amino acids. Germline V gene lookup returns CDR1 SGHNT and CDR2 YENEEA. The chain's CDR3 is CASSLTSASTDTQYF. The CDR3 DNA reads as TGTGCCAGCAGCTTAACTAGCGCCAGCACAGATACGCAGTATTTT.

V gene TRBV6-6 combines with J gene TRBJ1-1, with 10 bases aligning to TRBD1. The length of the CDR3 is 16 residues. V lost 3 bases to trimming and J lost 1 base; unmatched junction nucleotides: 5. CDR1 and CDR2 (germline): MNHNY, SVGAGI (reference sequence). The CDR3 bases are TGTGCCAGCAGTTATGGGACAGGGGTACAGAACACTGAAGCTTTCTTT. This gives the protein CASSYGTGVQNTEAFF.

This clone showed up just a few times. The chain employs TRBV27 and TRBJ2-1; 9 positions match TRBD2. The CDR3 runs to 15 residues. Losses at the gene ends were 10 bases for V and 2 bases for J; bases not matched to a gene: 9. The germline CDR1 and CDR2 sequences are MNHEY and SMNVEV (reference sequence). CDR3 nucleotide sequence: TGTGCCACCAGCATTAGCGGGAGCCCCTACAATGAGCAGTTCTTC. Translating it yields CATSISGSPYNEQFF.

This rearrangement joins TRBV5-4 to TRBJ2-1; TRBD2 matches at 9 bases. V shed 1 base and J 7 bases; nucleotides not matched to a gene: 6. Germline values: CDR1 SGHNT, CDR2 YYREEE (reference sequence). The CDR3 length is 15 residues. The DNA of the CDR3 is TGTGCCAGCAGCTTGAGGCTAGCGGGAAGGAATGAGCAGTTCTTC. This encodes CASSLRLAGRNEQFF.

This clone has more than one count but fewer than ten. This sequence joins TRBV19 and TRBJ1-1; 7 bases match TRBD1. The CDR3 loop spans 15 amino acids. The ends lost 4 bases at V and 5 bases at J; junction bases unmatched: 10. The germline V gene encodes CDR1 LNHDA and CDR2 SQIVND (reference sequence). The CDR3, as DNA: TGTGCCAGTAGTACCCGGACAGGACCTGCAACTGAAGCTTTCTTT. Translated, it gives CASSTRTGPATEAFF.

The genes are TRBV7-9 and TRBJ2-3; D may be TRBD1 (6 bases). Germline CDR1 reads SEHNR; CDR2 reads FQNEAQ (reference sequence). This CDR3 region has 15 residues. The V gene lost 3 bases and the J gene lost 5 bases, with 15 bases spanning the gap. CDR3 in amino acids: CASSFRRVGGDTQYF. CDR3 DNA: TGTGCCAGCAGCTTTCGCAGGGTAGGGGGAGATACGCAGTATTTT.